This T cell receptor (beta chain) originates from a study of response to subunit inactivated influenza vaccine. Overall study results and limits: Authors suggested each seasonal influenza vaccination recruits few new T cells.

Each CDR3 protein is one row after TCRdb ran MiXCR on the RT-PCR reads. The data hold about 620,000 distinct CDR3 sequences, with roughly 12% observed a single time. This clonotype came up many times. The antigen is not known. The CDR3 covers 15 residues. Germline trimming cut 5 bases from V and 7 bases from J; bases unmatched to any gene: 10. Germline V gives CDR1 SGHAT, CDR2 FQNNGV. V and J are TRBV11-2 and TRBJ1-4, with 7 nucleotides matching TRBD1. The sequence was collected from a man in his fifties who received an inactivated influenza vaccine. Source: PBMCs from blood, taken on the day of vaccination. The chain's CDR3 is CASSPQRTGTEKLFF. In nucleotides, the CDR3 is TGTGCCAGCAGCCCCCAGCGGACAGGAACTGAAAAACTGTTTTTT.